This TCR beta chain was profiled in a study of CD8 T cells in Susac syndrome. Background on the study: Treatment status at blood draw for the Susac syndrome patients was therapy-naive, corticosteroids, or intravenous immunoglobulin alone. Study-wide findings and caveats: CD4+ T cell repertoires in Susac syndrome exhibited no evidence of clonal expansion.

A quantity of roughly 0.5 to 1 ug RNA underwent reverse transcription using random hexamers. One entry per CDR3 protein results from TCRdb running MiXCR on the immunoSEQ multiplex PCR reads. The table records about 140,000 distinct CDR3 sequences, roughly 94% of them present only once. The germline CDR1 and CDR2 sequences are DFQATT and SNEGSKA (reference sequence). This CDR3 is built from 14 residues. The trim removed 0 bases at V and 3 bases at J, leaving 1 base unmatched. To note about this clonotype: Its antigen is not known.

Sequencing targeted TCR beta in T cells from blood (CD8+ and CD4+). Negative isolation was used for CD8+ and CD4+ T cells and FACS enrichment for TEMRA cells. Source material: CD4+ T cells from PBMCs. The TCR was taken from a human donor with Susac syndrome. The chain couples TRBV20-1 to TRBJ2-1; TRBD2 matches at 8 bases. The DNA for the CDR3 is TGCAGTGCTAGAGAAGGGACTAGCTACAATGAGCAGTTCTTC. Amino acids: CSAREGTSYNEQFF.